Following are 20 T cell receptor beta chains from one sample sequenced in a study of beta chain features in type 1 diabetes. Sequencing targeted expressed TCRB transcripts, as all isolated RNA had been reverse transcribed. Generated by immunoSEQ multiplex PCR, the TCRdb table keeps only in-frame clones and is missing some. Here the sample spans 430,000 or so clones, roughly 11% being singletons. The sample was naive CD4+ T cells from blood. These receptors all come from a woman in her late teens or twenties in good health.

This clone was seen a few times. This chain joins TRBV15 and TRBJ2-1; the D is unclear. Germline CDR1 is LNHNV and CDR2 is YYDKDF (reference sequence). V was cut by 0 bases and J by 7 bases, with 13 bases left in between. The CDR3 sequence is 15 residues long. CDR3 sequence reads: CATSRDRKGRNEQFF. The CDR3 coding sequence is TGTGCCACCAGCAGAGATCGGAAGGGTCGGAATGAGCAGTTCTTC.

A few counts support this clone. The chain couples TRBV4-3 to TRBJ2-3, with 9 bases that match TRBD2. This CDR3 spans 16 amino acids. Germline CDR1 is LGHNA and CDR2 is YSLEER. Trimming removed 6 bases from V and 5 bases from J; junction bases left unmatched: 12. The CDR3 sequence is CASRSLLRGGEDTQYF. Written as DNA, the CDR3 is TGCGCCAGCAGATCGCTTTTGCGGGGGGGAGAAGATACGCAGTATTTT.

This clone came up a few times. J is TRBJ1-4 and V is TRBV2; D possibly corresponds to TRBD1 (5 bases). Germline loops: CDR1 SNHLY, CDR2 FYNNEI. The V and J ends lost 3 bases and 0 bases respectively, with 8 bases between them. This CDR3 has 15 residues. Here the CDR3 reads CASSDRRATNEKLFF. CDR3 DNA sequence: TGTGCCAGCAGTGATCGCAGGGCAACTAATGAAAAACTGTTTTTT.

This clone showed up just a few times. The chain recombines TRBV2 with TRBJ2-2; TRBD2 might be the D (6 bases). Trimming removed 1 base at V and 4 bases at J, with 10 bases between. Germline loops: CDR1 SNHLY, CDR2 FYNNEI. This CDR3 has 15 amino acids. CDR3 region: CASSEVAGSTGELFF. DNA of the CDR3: TGTGCCAGCAGTGAAGTGGCGGGGAGCACCGGGGAGCTGTTTTTT.

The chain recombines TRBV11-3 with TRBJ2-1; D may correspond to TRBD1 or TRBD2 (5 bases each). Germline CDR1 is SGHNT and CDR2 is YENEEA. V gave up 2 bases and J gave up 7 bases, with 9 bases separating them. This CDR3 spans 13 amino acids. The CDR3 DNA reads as TGTGCCAGCAGCTTATGGGACGGGAATGAGCAGTTCTTC. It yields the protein CASSLWDGNEQFF.

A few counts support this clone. Here the CDR3 reads CAWKQGDKNEQFF. In DNA, the CDR3 is TGTGCCTGGAAGCAGGGTGATAAGAATGAGCAGTTCTTC. The chain recombines TRBV30 with TRBJ2-1, with D maybe TRBD1 (5 bases). V was trimmed by 4 bases and J by 7 bases, leaving 14 bases between them. The CDR3 sequence is 13 residues long. Germline V gene data show CDR1 as GTSNPN and CDR2 as SVGIG (reference sequence).

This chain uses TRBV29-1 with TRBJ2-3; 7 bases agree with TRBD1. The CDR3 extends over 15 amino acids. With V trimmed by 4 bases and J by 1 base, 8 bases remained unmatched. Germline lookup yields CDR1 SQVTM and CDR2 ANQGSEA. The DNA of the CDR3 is TGCAGCGTTGCTCCGACAGGGTATGGCACAGATACGCAGTATTTT. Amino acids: CSVAPTGYGTDTQYF.

Here the CDR3 reads CASSLAGKNIQYF. CDR3 nucleotide sequence: TGTGCCAGCAGCTTAGCCGGCAAAAACATTCAGTACTTC. The chain recombines TRBV7-9 with TRBJ2-4; D gene unclear. This CDR3 comprises 13 residues. Germline lookup yields CDR1 SEHNR and CDR2 FQNEAQ (reference sequence). V was pared by 0 bases and J by 3 bases, with 3 bases between.

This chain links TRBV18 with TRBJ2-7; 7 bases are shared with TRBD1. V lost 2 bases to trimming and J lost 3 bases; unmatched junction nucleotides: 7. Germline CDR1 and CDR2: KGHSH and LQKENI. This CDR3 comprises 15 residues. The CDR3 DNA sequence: TGTGCCAGCTCACCATTAGGACAGGTCGACTACGAGCAGTACGTC. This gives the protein CASSPLGQVDYEQYV.

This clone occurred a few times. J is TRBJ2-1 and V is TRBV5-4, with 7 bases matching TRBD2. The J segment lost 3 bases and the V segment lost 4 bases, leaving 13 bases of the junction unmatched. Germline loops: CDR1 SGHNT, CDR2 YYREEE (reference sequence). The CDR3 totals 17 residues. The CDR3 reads CASSRATSSGRYNEQFF. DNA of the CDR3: TGTGCCAGCAGCCGCGCGACTAGTAGCGGGCGCTACAATGAGCAGTTCTTC. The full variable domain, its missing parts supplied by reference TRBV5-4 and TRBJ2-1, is ETGVTQSPTHLIKTRGQQVTLRCSSQSGHNTVSWYQQALGQGPQFIFQYYREEENGRGNFPPRFSGLQFPNYSSELNVNALELDDSALYLCASSRATSSGRYNEQFFGPGTRLTVL.

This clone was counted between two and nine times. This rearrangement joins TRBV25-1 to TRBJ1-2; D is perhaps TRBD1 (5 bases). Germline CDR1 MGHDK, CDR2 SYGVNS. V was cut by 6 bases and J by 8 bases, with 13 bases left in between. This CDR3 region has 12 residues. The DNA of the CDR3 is TGTGCCAGCAGGGGGGATGAGAACGGCTACACCTTC. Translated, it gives CASRGDENGYTF.

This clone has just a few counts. As DNA, the CDR3 is TGTGCCAGCTCACCACCGTTGTCCATCTACGAGCAGTACTTC. As protein: CASSPPLSIYEQYF. This chain links TRBV18 with TRBJ2-7; no clear D. The CDR3 totals 14 residues. V gave up 0 bases and J gave up 3 bases, with 9 bases separating them. Germline V gene sequence: CDR1 KGHSH, CDR2 LQKENI.

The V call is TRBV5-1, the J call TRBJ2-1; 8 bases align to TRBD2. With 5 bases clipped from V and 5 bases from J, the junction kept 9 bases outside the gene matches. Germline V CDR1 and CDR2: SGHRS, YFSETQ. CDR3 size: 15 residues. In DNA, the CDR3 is TGCGCCAGCAGTCCCAGCGGGAGCTTACACAATGAGCAGTTCTTC. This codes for CASSPSGSLHNEQFF.

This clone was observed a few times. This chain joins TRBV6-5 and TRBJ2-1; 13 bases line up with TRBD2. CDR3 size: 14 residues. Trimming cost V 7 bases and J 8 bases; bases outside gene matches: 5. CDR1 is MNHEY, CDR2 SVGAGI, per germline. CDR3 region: CASKRTSGRYEQFF. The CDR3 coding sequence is TGTGCCAGCAAGCGGACTAGCGGGAGATATGAGCAGTTCTTC.

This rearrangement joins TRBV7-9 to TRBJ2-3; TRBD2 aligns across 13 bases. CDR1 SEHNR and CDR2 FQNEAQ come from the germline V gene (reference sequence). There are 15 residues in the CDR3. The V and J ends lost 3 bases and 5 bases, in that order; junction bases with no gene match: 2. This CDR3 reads CASSFRLAGGDTQYF. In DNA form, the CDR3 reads TGTGCCAGCAGCTTTAGACTAGCGGGGGGAGATACGCAGTATTTT.

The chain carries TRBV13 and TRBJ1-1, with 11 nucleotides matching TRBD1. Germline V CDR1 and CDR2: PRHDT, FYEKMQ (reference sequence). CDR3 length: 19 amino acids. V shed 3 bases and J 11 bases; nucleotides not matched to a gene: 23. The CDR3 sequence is CASSFLAKVSGQGAHKAFF. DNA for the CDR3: TGTGCCAGCAGCTTCCTAGCCAAGGTCTCAGGACAGGGGGCGCACAAGGCTTTCTTT.

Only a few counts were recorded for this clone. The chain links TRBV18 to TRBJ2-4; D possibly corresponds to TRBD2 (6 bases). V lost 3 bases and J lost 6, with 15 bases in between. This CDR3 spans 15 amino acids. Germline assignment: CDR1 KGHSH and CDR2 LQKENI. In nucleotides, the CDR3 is TGTGCCAGCTCACCGACGGCTCCGGAGGGAAACATTCAGTACTTC. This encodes CASSPTAPEGNIQYF.

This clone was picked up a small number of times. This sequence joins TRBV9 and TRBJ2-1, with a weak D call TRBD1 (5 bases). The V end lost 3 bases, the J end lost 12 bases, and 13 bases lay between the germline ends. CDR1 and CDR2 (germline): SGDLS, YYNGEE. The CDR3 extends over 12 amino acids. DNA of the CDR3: TGTGCCAGCAGCGGCTGGGGCGTTAGGCAGTTCTTC. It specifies CASSGWGVRQFF.

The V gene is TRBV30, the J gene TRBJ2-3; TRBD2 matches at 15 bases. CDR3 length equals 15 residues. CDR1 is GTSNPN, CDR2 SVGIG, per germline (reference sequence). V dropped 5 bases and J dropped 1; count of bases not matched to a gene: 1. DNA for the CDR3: TGTGCCTGGGGACTAGCGGGAGGGCGCACAGATACGCAGTATTTT. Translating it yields CAWGLAGGRTDTQYF.

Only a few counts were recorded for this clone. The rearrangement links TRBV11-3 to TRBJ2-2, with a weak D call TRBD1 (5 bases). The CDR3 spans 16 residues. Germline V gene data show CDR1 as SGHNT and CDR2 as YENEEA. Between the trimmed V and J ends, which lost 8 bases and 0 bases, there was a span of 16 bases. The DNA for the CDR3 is TGTGCCAGCGGGGCCCAGGCAGGGACGAACACCGGGGAGCTGTTTTTT. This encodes CASGAQAGTNTGELFF.